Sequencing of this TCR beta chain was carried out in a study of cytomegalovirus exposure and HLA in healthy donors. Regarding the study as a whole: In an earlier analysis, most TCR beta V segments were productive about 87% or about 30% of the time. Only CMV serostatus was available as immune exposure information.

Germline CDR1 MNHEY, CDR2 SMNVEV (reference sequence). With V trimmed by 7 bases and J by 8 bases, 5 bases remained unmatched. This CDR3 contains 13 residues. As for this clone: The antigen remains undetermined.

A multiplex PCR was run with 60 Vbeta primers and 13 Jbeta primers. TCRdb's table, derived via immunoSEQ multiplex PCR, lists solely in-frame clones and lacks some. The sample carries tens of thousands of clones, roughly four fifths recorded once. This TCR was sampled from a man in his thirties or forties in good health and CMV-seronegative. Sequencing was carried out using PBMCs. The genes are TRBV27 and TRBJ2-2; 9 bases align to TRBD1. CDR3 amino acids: CASTRTGAGELFF. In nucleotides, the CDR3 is TGTGCCAGCACTCGGACAGGGGCGGGGGAGCTGTTTTTT.